The subject of this entry is one T cell receptor (beta chain). Its target is not known. TCRdb derives one entry per CDR3 protein from the 5' RACE reads, leaving out DNA. This sample contains about 460,000 distinct CDR3 sequences. The sample belongs to a study of T cells expressing NK-cell markers. Study results and caveats: CD8+ T cells in 5 or 6 donors included dominant NKG2C+ clonotypes at about 1.0-8%.

CDR3 length equals 11 residues. The germline gives CDR1 KGHSH, CDR2 LQKENI. Source material: blood T cells: a sorted CD56 or NKG2C T cell subset, CD4+ or CD8+ T cells, or bulk PBMC T cells (not recorded which). The chain employs TRBV18 and TRBJ2-1; TCRdb's D gene call, TRBD1, goes unchecked for lack of DNA. This receptor was obtained from a woman between 45 and 65 years old in good health. CDR3 loop: CASSPRGTQFF.